One and the same sample provided the 8 T cell receptor beta chains below, sequenced in a study of blood T cell repertoires in COVID-19. TCRdb's table, derived via immunoSEQ multiplex PCR, lists solely in-frame clones and lacks some. The sample has 160,000 or so clones; around 80% are singletons. Sequencing was carried out using PBMCs or T cells enriched from blood (not recorded which). The source is a man between 50 and 59 years old who had recovered from COVID-19.

As DNA, the CDR3 is TGTGCCAGCAGCCTTAGGGACAGGGACCTTGGGGATGAGCAGTTCTTC. Its translation is CASSLRDRDLGDEQFF. The chain links TRBV11-1 to TRBJ2-1; 9 bases agree with TRBD1. The CDR3 totals 16 residues. Germline values: CDR1 SGHAT, CDR2 FQDESV (reference sequence). After removal of 5 bases from V and 8 bases from J, the junction contained 13 bases not matched to a gene.

The chain joins TRBV5-6 to TRBJ1-2, with TRBD1 identical over 9 bases. CDR1 and CDR2 from the germline V gene are SGHDT and YYEEEE. The CDR3 is 15 residues long. Unmatched junction bases numbered 10, after V lost 3 bases and J lost 7 bases. The DNA of the CDR3 is TGTGCCAGCAGCTATGGGGACAGGGACTCATCTGGCTACACCTTC. Translation: CASSYGDRDSSGYTF. Variable domain in full (rest from reference TRBV5-6 and TRBJ1-2): DAGVTQSPTHLIKTRGQQVTLRCSPKSGHDTVSWYQQALGQGPQFIFQYYEEEERQRGNFPDRFSGHQFPNYSSELNVNALLLGDSALYLCASSYGDRDSSGYTFGSGTRLTVV.

The chain uses TRBV5-1 and TRBJ1-4, with a weak D call TRBD1 (6 bases). Trimming removed 4 bases from V and 3 bases from J, with 19 bases in between. The germline gives CDR1 SGHRS, CDR2 YFSETQ. The CDR3 is made up of 17 amino acids. The CDR3 is CASSVNPSGAANEKLFF. The CDR3 coding sequence is TGCGCCAGCAGCGTAAATCCGTCAGGGGCGGCTAATGAAAAACTGTTTTTT. Based on the CDR3 plus reference TRBV5-1 and TRBJ1-4, the full variable domain is KAGVTQTPRYLIKTRGQQVTLSCSPISGHRSVSWYQQTPGQGLQFLFEYFSETQRNKGNFPGRFSGRQFSNSRSEMNVSTLELGDSALYLCASSVNPSGAANEKLFFGSGTQLSVL.

This chain links TRBV9 with TRBJ1-2, with a weak D call TRBD1 (5 bases). The V end lost 0 bases, the J end lost 7 bases, and 16 bases lay between the germline ends. Germline values: CDR1 SGDLS, CDR2 YYNGEE. The CDR3 spans 15 residues. In DNA form, the CDR3 reads TGTGCCAGCAGCGTAGAGGGTCGGGGGGAAACTGGCTACACCTTC. This gives the protein CASSVEGRGETGYTF.

The genes are TRBV24-1 and TRBJ1-4; 8 bases line up with TRBD1. The ends lost 3 bases at V and 5 bases at J; junction bases unmatched: 4. The germline gives CDR1 KGHDR, CDR2 SFDVKD. This CDR3 is built from 15 residues. The CDR3 sequence: CATSDTGGQNEKLFF. The CDR3 DNA is TGTGCCACCAGTGATACAGGGGGGCAAAATGAAAAACTGTTTTTT.

J is TRBJ2-7 and V is TRBV28; D remains ambiguous. With 5 bases removed from V and 3 bases from J, the gap between germline ends came to 2 bases. The germline gives CDR1 MDHEN, CDR2 SYDVKM. The CDR3 spans 10 residues. The CDR3 protein is CASSLYEQYF. For the CDR3, the DNA is TGTGCCAGCAGTCTCTACGAGCAGTACTTC.

V gene TRBV6-5 combines with J gene TRBJ1-4; D is perhaps TRBD1 (6 bases). CDR3 size: 13 residues. CDR1 is MNHEY and CDR2 is SVGAGI in the germline V gene. V was cut by 6 bases and J by 10 bases, with 15 bases left in between. CDR3 sequence reads: CASRDSRDVKLFF. As DNA, the CDR3 is TGTGCCAGCAGGGACAGCCGTGACGTAAAACTGTTTTTT.

Only a few counts were recorded for this clone. The V call is TRBV5-8, the J call TRBJ1-2; D call uncertain. Trimming took 5 bases from V and 0 from J, leaving 11 bases between them. This CDR3 has 14 amino acids. In germline, CDR1 is SGHTS, CDR2 YDEGEE. CDR3 amino acids: CASRKTGANYGYTF. CDR3 DNA sequence: TGTGCCAGCAGGAAGACTGGAGCTAACTATGGCTACACCTTC.